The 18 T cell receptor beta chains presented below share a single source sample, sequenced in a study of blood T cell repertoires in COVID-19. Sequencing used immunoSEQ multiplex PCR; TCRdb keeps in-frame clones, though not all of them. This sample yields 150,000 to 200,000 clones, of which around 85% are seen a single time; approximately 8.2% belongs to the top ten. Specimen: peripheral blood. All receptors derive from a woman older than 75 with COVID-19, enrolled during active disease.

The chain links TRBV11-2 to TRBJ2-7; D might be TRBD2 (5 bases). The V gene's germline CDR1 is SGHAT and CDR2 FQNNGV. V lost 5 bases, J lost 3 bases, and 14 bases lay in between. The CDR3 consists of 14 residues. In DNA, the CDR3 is TGTGCCAGCAGCCTACTAAACGGGGTCTACGAGCAGTACTTC. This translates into CASSLLNGVYEQYF.

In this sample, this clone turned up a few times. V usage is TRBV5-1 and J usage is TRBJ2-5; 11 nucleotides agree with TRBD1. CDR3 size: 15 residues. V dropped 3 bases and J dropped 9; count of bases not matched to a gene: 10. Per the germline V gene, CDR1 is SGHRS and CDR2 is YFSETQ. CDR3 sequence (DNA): TGCGCCAGCAGCTCAATGGACAGGGGGCTCGGGGCCCAGTACTTC. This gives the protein CASSSMDRGLGAQYF.

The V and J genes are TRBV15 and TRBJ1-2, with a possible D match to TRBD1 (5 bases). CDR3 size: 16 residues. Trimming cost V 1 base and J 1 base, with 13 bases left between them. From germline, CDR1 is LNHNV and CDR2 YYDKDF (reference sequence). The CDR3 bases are TGTGCCACCAGCAGAGTTGGACACATTCTTAACTATGGCTACACCTTC. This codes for CATSRVGHILNYGYTF.

The CDR3 DNA reads TGTGCCAGCAGGACACAGGGGGAAATGAACACTGAAGCTTTCTTT. This sequence encodes CASRTQGEMNTEAFF. The genes are TRBV6-5 and TRBJ1-1; 8 bases are a match to TRBD1. The length of the CDR3 is 15 residues. The V gene's germline CDR1 is MNHEY and CDR2 SVGAGI. J lost 0 bases, V lost 6 bases, and 6 bases had no gene match.

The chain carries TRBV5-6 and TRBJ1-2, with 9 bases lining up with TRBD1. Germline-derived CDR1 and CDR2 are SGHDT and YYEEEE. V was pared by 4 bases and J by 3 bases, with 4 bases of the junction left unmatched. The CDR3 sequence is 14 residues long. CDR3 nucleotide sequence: TGTGCCAGCAGCATAGACAGGGGGTACTATGGCTACACCTTC. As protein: CASSIDRGYYGYTF.

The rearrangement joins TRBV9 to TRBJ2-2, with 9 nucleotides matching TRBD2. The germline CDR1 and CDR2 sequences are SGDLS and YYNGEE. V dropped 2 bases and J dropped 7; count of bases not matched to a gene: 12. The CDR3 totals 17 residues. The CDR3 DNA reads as TGTGCCAGCAGCGTCCGTGAAAGCGGGAGGCGAGGCGGGGAGCTGTTTTTT. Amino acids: CASSVRESGRRGGELFF.

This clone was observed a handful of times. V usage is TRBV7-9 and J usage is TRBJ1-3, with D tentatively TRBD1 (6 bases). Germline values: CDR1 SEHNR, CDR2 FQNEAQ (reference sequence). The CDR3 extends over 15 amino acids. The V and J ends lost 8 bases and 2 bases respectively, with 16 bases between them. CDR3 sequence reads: CASLLGGGTGNTIYF. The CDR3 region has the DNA TGTGCCAGCCTACTGGGGGGGGGCACTGGAAACACCATATATTTT.

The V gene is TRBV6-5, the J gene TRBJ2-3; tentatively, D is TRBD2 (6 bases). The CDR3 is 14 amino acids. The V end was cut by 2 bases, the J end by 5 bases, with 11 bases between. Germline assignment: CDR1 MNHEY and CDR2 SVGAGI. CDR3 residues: CASSYPGRGDTQYF. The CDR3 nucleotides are TGTGCCAGCAGTTACCCCGGGCGGGGAGATACGCAGTATTTT.

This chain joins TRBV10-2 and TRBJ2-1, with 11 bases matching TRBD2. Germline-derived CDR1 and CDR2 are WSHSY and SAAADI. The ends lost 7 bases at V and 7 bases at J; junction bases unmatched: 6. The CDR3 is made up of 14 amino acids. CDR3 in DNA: TGCGCCAGCATAGCGGGAGGGCCTTGGAATGAGCAGTTCTTC. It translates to CASIAGGPWNEQFF.

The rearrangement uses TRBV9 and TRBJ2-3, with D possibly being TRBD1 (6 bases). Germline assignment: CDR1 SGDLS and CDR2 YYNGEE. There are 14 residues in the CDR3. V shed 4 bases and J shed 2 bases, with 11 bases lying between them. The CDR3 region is CASSPGTTTDTQYF. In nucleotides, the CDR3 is TGTGCCAGCAGCCCCGGGACAACCACAGATACGCAGTATTTT.

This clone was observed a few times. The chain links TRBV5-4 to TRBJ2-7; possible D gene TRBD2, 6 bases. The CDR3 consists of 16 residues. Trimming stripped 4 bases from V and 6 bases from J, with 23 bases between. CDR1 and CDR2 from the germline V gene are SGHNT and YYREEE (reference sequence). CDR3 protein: CASSRGLGDSLAEQYF. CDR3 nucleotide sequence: TGTGCCAGCAGCCGGGGGTTGGGGGATTCCCTGGCCGAGCAGTACTTC. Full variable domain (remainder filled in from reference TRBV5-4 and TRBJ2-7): ETGVTQSPTHLIKTRGQQVTLRCSSQSGHNTVSWYQQALGQGPQFIFQYYREEENGRGNFPPRFSGLQFPNYSSELNVNALELDDSALYLCASSRGLGDSLAEQYFGPGTRLTVT.

As DNA, the CDR3 is TGTGCCAGCATGACTACAGGGTTAAATGAGCAGTTCTTC. This codes for CASMTTGLNEQFF. The rearrangement joins TRBV2 to TRBJ2-1, with D possibly TRBD1 on 6 matching bases. This CDR3 contains 13 residues. V was clipped by 7 bases and J by 7 bases, with 14 bases between them. CDR1 is SNHLY, CDR2 FYNNEI, per germline.

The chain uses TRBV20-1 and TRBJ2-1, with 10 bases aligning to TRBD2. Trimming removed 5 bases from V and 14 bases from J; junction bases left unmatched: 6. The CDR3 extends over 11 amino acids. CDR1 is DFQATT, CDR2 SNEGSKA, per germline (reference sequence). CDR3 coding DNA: TGCAGTGCTGGCATAGCGGGAGGAGAGTTCTTC. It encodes CSAGIAGGEFF.

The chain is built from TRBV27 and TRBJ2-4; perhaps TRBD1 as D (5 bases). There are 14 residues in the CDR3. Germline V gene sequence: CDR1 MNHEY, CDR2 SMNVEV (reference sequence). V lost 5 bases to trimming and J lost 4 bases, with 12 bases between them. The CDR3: CASSPGWGKNIQYF. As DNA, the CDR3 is TGTGCCAGCAGTCCAGGGTGGGGAAAAAACATTCAGTACTTC.

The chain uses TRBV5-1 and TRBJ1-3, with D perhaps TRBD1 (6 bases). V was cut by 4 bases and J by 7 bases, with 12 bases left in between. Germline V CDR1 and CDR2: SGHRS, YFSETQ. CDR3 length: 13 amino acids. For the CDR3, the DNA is TGCGCCAGCAGCACAGGGACGGGCAACACCATATATTTT. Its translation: CASSTGTGNTIYF. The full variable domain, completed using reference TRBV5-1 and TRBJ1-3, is KAGVTQTPRYLIKTRGQQVTLSCSPISGHRSVSWYQQTPGQGLQFLFEYFSETQRNKGNFPGRFSGRQFSNSRSEMNVSTLELGDSALYLCASSTGTGNTIYFGEGSWLTVV.

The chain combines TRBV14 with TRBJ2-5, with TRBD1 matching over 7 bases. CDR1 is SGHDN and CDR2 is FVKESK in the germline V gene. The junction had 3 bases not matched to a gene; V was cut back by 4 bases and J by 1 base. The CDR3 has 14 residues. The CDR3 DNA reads TGTGCCAGCAGCCCGCGACAGGGCCAAGAGACCCAGTACTTC. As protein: CASSPRQGQETQYF.

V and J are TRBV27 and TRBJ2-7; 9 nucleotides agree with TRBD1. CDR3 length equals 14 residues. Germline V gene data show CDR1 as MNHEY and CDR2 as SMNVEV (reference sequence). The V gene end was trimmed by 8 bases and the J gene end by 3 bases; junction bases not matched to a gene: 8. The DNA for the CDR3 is TGTGCCAGCGGCCGGGACAGGGTAAACTACGAGCAGTACTTC. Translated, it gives CASGRDRVNYEQYF.

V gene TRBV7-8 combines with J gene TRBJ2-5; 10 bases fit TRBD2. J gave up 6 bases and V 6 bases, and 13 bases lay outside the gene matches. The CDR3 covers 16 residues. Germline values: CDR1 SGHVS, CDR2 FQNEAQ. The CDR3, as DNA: TGTGCCAGCAGTCCTCATGGGGCTAGCGGGGGTAAGACCCAGTACTTC. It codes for CASSPHGASGGKTQYF.